The 4 T cell receptor beta chains listed next were all sequenced from one sample in a study of beta chain features in type 1 diabetes listed by TCRdb under 2018. Receptors were amplified or captured by the immunoSEQ multiplex PCR assay. The entire isolated RNA was reverse transcribed using the High Capacity cDNA Reverse Transcription Kit, and thus expressed TCRB transcripts were sequenced. TCRdb carries this immuneACCESS record with in-frame sequences only. Its versions omit some clonotypes, under half of them owing to an unresolved V gene in the studies checked, with the rest unexplained. The table for this sample lists hundreds of thousands of clones; about 15% of them were counted only once. The top ten clonotypes cover 5.5% to 7.5% of the sample. The specimen sequenced was central memory CD4+ T cells from blood. The receptors originated from a man aged 30 to 45 in good health.

This clone was observed many times. This chain connects TRBV7-2 to TRBJ2-3; unclear D gene. From germline, CDR1 is SGHTA and CDR2 FQGNSA. V shed 5 bases and J shed 4 bases, with 16 bases lying between them. The CDR3 length is 15 residues. CDR3 nucleotides: TGTGCCAGCAGCGAAGTGGGCGGAAGGGCAGATACGCAGTATTTT. This sequence encodes CASSEVGGRADTQYF.

Regarding this clone: Other DNA sequences in this sample translate to the same CDR3. The CDR3 DNA follows: TGCGCCAGCAGCTTGGGGGGCCAGGAGACCCAGTACTTC. Its translation: CASSLGGQETQYF. This chain links TRBV5-1 with TRBJ2-5, with D perhaps TRBD1 (5 bases). Per germline, CDR1 SGHRS and CDR2 YFSETQ. V was shortened by 0 bases and J by 5 bases, with 8 bases between the two germline ends. This CDR3 has 13 residues.

The J gene is TRBJ2-7, the V gene TRBV10-1; D might be TRBD1 or TRBD2, each matching 5 bases. Trimming took 0 bases from V and 5 from J, leaving 8 bases between them. Germline CDR1 and CDR2: WNHNN and SYGVQD (reference sequence). The CDR3 runs 13 residues. CDR3 loop: CASSESVGDEQYV. CDR3 coding DNA: TGCGCCAGCAGTGAGTCAGTGGGGGACGAGCAGTACGTC.

This clone showed up just a few times. The genes are TRBV7-8 and TRBJ2-3; D not certain. The CDR3 extends over 15 amino acids. V was shortened by 6 bases and J by 0 bases, with 13 bases between the two germline ends. Germline V gives CDR1 SGHVS, CDR2 FQNEAQ. CDR3 DNA: TGTGCCAGCAGTTCTCGTCGGATAAGCACAGATACGCAGTATTTT. Translated, it gives CASSSRRISTDTQYF. The variable domain in full, completed from reference TRBV7-8 and TRBJ2-3, reads GAGVSQSPRYKVAKRGQDVALRCDPISGHVSLFWYQQALGQGPEFLTYFQNEAQLDKSGLPSDRFFAERPEGSVSTLKIQRTQQEDSAVYLCASSSRRISTDTQYFGPGTRLTVL.